This T cell receptor (beta chain) came from a study of T-cell reconstitution after alpha-beta-depleted transplantation in children. About this clonotype: Its specificity is not known.

Unique molecular identifiers were used in preparing the TCRbeta library. TCRdb redid the calling of the PCR reads with MiXCR, one entry per CDR3 protein. The sample carries some 120,000 distinct CDR3 sequences, approximately 10% recorded once. The ends lost 4 bases at V and 1 base at J; junction bases unmatched: 3. The CDR3 loop spans 15 amino acids. CDR1 MNHNS and CDR2 SASEGT come from the germline V gene. Findings and limits, study-wide: It was surviving recipient T cells and thymic progenitors that gave some patients high TCRbeta diversity at day 60. About two months after transplant, alpha-beta T cells reportedly came from several hundred expanded graft clones. Newly produced T cells mostly provided counts and TCRbeta diversity after one year, as hyperexpanded clones declined.

This chain connects TRBV6-1 to TRBJ2-7; 11 bases align to TRBD1. The origin of this receptor is a boy aged 2 to 10 with acute lymphoblastic leukemia, due to receive a stem cell transplant. Sequencing used PBMCs, obtained before TCRalphabeta/CD19-depleted stem cell transplant. The CDR3 region is CASSAGQGASYEQYF. CDR3 DNA sequence: TGTGCCAGCAGTGCCGGACAGGGGGCGTCCTACGAGCAGTACTTC.